Below, one T cell receptor (beta chain) is given with its context. This specimen comes from a study of blood T cell repertoires in COVID-19. Study-level information: Samples of COVID-19 (acute and convalescent) were obtained from the United States, Italy and Spain. The cDNA or gDNA used as material had been derived from T cells, B-cell-depleted T cells, or PBMCs.

Per the authors' pipeline: Counts of nucleated cells, estimated from reference gene primer amplification, were obtained. Generated by immunoSEQ multiplex PCR, the TCRdb table keeps only in-frame clones and is missing some. V, J and clone size are taken as reported in that table, and D and trimming were inferred from the DNA itself. Of 73,000 or so clones in the sample, less than 75% were seen once. The V end lost 0 bases, the J end lost 8 bases, and 14 bases lay between the germline ends. The CDR3 consists of 15 residues. Germline V gene data show CDR1 as SGHRS and CDR2 as YFSETQ. Specimen: peripheral blood. The receptor was derived from a man aged 55 to 69 with acute or convalescent COVID-19. V gene TRBV5-1 combines with J gene TRBJ1-4, with a weak D call TRBD1 (5 bases). The CDR3 DNA is TGCGCCAGCAGCTTGGCCCAGGGAGGTGGGGAAAAACTGTTTTTT. The encoded protein is CASSLAQGGGEKLFF.